Here is one TCR beta chain with its context. Its antigen remains unidentified. The data were taken from a study of T-cell reconstitution after alpha-beta-depleted transplantation in children. General study findings and limits: From newly produced T cells came most of the T-cell counts and diversity one year after transplant. Alpha-beta T cells about two months after transplant reportedly derived from several hundred expanded graft clones.

Trimming at V came to 5 bases and at J to 2 bases, leaving 3 bases not matched to a gene. The length of the CDR3 is 14 residues. Looked up from germline, CDR1 is MNHEY and CDR2 is SMNVEV (reference sequence). Preparation of the TCRbeta library used unique molecular identifiers. TCRdb re-called the PCR reads through MiXCR, storing one row per CDR3 protein. The profile shows about 600,000 distinct CDR3 sequences, approximately 12% of them singletons. The chain links TRBV27 to TRBJ2-3, with 8 nucleotides matching TRBD1. Here the sequenced sample was PBMCs, mostly from graft donor cells, taken 360 days after TCRalphabeta/CD19-depleted stem cell transplant. The TCR originated in a male patient under 18 who had a stem cell transplant for acute myeloid leukemia, so the T cells may come from the graft donor. The DNA of the CDR3 is TGTGCCAGCAGTGGACAGGGCTACACAGATACGCAGTATTTT. Translated: CASSGQGYTDTQYF.